The 24 T cell receptor beta chains below were found in one sample sequenced in a study of OX40 agonist ivuxolimab in advanced cancers. Here immunoSEQ multiplex PCR was the method, and the copy in TCRdb shows in-frame clones only, minus some. Of roughly 50,000 clones detected, about 90% appear once; the ten largest clones hold around 11%. This material consisted of CD4+ or CD8+ T cells sorted from blood, taken in a trial of the OX40 agonist ivuxolimab. These receptors came from an adult with an advanced solid tumor such as melanoma, head and neck, liver or kidney cancer.

This clone has more than one count but fewer than ten. The chain combines TRBV2 with TRBJ1-1; D ambiguous. The V end was cut by 7 bases, the J end by 0 bases, with 6 bases between. The CDR3 consists of 12 residues. The germline gives CDR1 SNHLY, CDR2 FYNNEI. The CDR3 region has the DNA TGTGCCAGCATCGACATGAACACTGAAGCTTTCTTT. This encodes CASIDMNTEAFF.

The V and J genes are TRBV19 and TRBJ1-1; 9 nucleotides agree with TRBD1. Losses at the gene ends were 5 bases for V and 9 bases for J; bases not matched to a gene: 13. CDR1 and CDR2 (germline): LNHDA, SQIVND (reference sequence). This CDR3 region has 15 residues. CDR3 region: CASSFSTGGELKAFF. The CDR3 DNA reads TGTGCCAGTAGTTTCTCGACAGGGGGTGAACTTAAAGCTTTCTTT.

The J gene is TRBJ1-1, the V gene TRBV5-4; the D is unclear. CDR1 and CDR2 (germline): SGHNT, YYREEE (reference sequence). The CDR3 length is 11 residues. V lost 4 bases to trimming and J lost 1 base, with 2 bases between them. This CDR3 is CASSQNTEAFF. The CDR3 coding sequence is TGTGCCAGCAGCCAGAACACTGAAGCTTTCTTT.

The chain joins TRBV28 to TRBJ2-7; tentatively, D is TRBD2 (7 bases). The V end lost 2 bases, the J end lost 2 bases, and 10 bases lay between the germline ends. The CDR3 length is 14 residues. Germline CDR1 reads MDHEN; CDR2 reads SYDVKM. Here the CDR3 reads CASSLGGGPYEQYF. The DNA for the CDR3 is TGTGCCAGCAGTTTAGGGGGGGGGCCCTACGAGCAGTACTTC. The variable domain in full, completed from reference TRBV28 and TRBJ2-7, reads DVKVTQSSRYLVKRTGEKVFLECVQDMDHENMFWYRQDPGLGLRLIYFSYDVKMKEKGDIPEGYSVSREKKERFSLILESASTNQTSMYLCASSLGGGPYEQYFGPGTRLTVT.

The chain uses TRBV5-5 and TRBJ1-1, with 8 bases that match TRBD1. Per the germline V gene, CDR1 is SGHKS and CDR2 is YYEKEE (reference sequence). The CDR3 has 15 amino acids. Trimming cost V 0 bases and J 5 bases; bases outside gene matches: 6. The CDR3 nucleotides read TGTGCCAGCAGCTTGGCCTGGACAGGGTTGACTGAAGCTTTCTTT. Translating it yields CASSLAWTGLTEAFF.

This sequence joins TRBV6-5 and TRBJ1-4; no definite D call. This CDR3 is built from 15 residues. V was pared by 6 bases and J by 8 bases, with 19 bases between. In germline, CDR1 is MNHEY, CDR2 SVGAGI. CDR3 coding DNA: TGTGCCAGCAGGAAGGTGGACCTCTCGGAGGAAAAACTGTTTTTT. It specifies CASRKVDLSEEKLFF.

V gene TRBV9 combines with J gene TRBJ2-3, with D unclear. Looked up from germline, CDR1 is SGDLS and CDR2 is YYNGEE. V was clipped by 0 bases and J by 0 bases, with 17 bases between them. The CDR3 runs to 18 residues. CDR3 in DNA: TGTGCCAGCAGCGTAGCCTCCCACACAGACACTAGCACAGATACGCAGTATTTT. Its translation is CASSVASHTDTSTDTQYF.

This chain uses TRBV29-1 with TRBJ2-7; D is unresolved. This CDR3 is 13 amino acids long. Deletions cut 6 bases from V and 0 bases from J, with 12 bases between. CDR1 and CDR2 from the germline V gene are SQVTM and ANQGSEA. The CDR3, as DNA: TGCAGCGTGACCCGGGCGGACTCCTACGAGCAGTACTTC. Protein: CSVTRADSYEQYF.

The rearrangement joins TRBV11-2 to TRBJ2-3; D uncertain. The CDR3 contains 17 residues. Trimming took off 5 bases at V and 4 bases at J, with 22 bases between the two ends. Looked up from germline, CDR1 is SGHAT and CDR2 is FQNNGV. The CDR3, as DNA: TGTGCCAGCAGCGCCAGAGACACCCGATTGGACCCAGATACGCAGTATTTT. This codes for CASSARDTRLDPDTQYF.

This clone is a singleton in its sample. The chain is built from TRBV2 and TRBJ1-6, with TRBD1 identical over 9 bases. Unmatched junction bases numbered 4, after V lost 0 bases and J lost 7 bases. Germline V gene data show CDR1 as SNHLY and CDR2 as FYNNEI. The length of the CDR3 is 16 residues. The CDR3 reads CASSEALGTGNSPLHF. CDR3 DNA sequence: TGTGCCAGCAGTGAAGCGTTGGGGACAGGGAATTCACCCCTCCACTTT.

The V call is TRBV9, the J call TRBJ2-7; D possibly uses TRBD1 or TRBD2 (5 bases each). The V end was cut by 7 bases, the J end by 9 bases, with 23 bases between. This CDR3 is 14 amino acids long. Germline loops: CDR1 SGDLS, CDR2 YYNGEE. CDR3 nucleotides: TGTGCCAGCGCGGTGGATTCACAAGGGGACGCGCAGTACTTC. Encoded protein: CASAVDSQGDAQYF. The full variable domain, its missing parts supplied by reference TRBV9 and TRBJ2-7, is DSGVTQTPKHLITATGQRVTLRCSPRSGDLSVYWYQQSLDQGLQFLIQYYNGEERAKGNILERFSAQQFPDLHSELNLSSLELGDSALYFCASAVDSQGDAQYFGPGTRLTVT.

The V call is TRBV9, the J call TRBJ2-7; no clear D gene. This CDR3 spans 14 amino acids. Germline lookup yields CDR1 SGDLS and CDR2 YYNGEE. V was shortened by 0 bases and J by 7 bases, with 14 bases between the two germline ends. In DNA, the CDR3 is TGTGCCAGCAGCGTAGGATCGGAGCAACGGGAGCAGTACTTC. Translating gives CASSVGSEQREQYF.

This chain joins TRBV30 and TRBJ2-5, with 9 nucleotides matching TRBD2. V trimming: 2 bases; J trimming: 2 bases; junction bases outside the gene matches: 6. Germline V gene lookup returns CDR1 GTSNPN and CDR2 SVGIG (reference sequence). CDR3 size: 15 residues. In nucleotides, the CDR3 is TGTGCCTGGAGTCAGCCCCTAGCGGGACAAGAGACCCAGTACTTC. As protein: CAWSQPLAGQETQYF.

J is TRBJ2-3 and V is TRBV19; D is perhaps TRBD1 (6 bases). Germline CDR1 is LNHDA and CDR2 is SQIVND (reference sequence). Trimming removed 5 bases from V and 3 bases from J, with 18 bases in between. The CDR3 is 16 residues long. The CDR3 sequence is CASSWFPGEATDTQYF. For the CDR3, the DNA is TGTGCCAGTAGTTGGTTTCCAGGGGAAGCGACAGATACGCAGTATTTT.

The chain combines TRBV9 with TRBJ1-3; D remains unclear. The CDR3 contains 15 residues. Deletions cut 4 bases from V and 0 bases from J, with 11 bases between. Germline assignment: CDR1 SGDLS and CDR2 YYNGEE. CDR3 in DNA: TGTGCCAGCAGCCTTGACTTGGGCTCTGGAAACACCATATATTTT. This gives the protein CASSLDLGSGNTIYF.

The V and J genes are TRBV4-3 and TRBJ1-2; 8 nucleotides line up with TRBD1. The V gene's germline CDR1 is LGHNA and CDR2 YSLEER. This CDR3 is 16 amino acids long. The trim removed 2 bases at V and 1 base at J, leaving 6 bases unmatched. The CDR3 spells CASSQSTGGINYGYTF. The DNA of the CDR3 is TGCGCCAGCAGCCAATCCACAGGGGGGATTAACTATGGCTACACCTTC.

CDR3 nucleotide sequence: TGCAGCGTTGAAGATCCTAAAGCCTCCCCACCGGGACCGAGCTCTGGAAACACCATATATTTT. Its translation: CSVEDPKASPPGPSSGNTIYF. The gene calls are TRBV29-1 and TRBJ1-3; a possible D gene is TRBD1 (5 bases). The CDR3 sequence is 21 residues long. Looked up from germline, CDR1 is SQVTM and CDR2 is ANQGSEA. Trimming took 0 bases from V and 0 from J, leaving 27 bases between them.

This clone was recorded only once. CDR3 residues: CASSGEERYTF. CDR3 nucleotides: TGCGCCAGCAGCGGAGAGGAGCGCTACACCTTC. This chain connects TRBV5-1 to TRBJ1-2; D unclear. V lost 4 bases, J lost 9 bases, and 10 bases lay in between. CDR1 and CDR2 (germline): SGHRS, YFSETQ. The CDR3 sequence is 11 residues long.

This clone was picked up a small number of times. This chain connects TRBV7-2 to TRBJ2-7, with D maybe TRBD1 (6 bases). The CDR3 loop spans 17 amino acids. Germline V gives CDR1 SGHTA, CDR2 FQGNSA. V was trimmed by 1 base and J by 3 bases, leaving 19 bases between them. CDR3 sequence: CASSLDLTGHDLYEQYF. CDR3 nucleotides: TGTGCCAGCAGCTTAGACCTCACGGGACACGATCTCTACGAGCAGTACTTC.

The V call is TRBV27, the J call TRBJ2-1; 9 bases fit TRBD2. The germline gives CDR1 MNHEY, CDR2 SMNVEV (reference sequence). Unmatched junction bases numbered 10, after V lost 6 bases and J lost 1 base. This CDR3 is 17 amino acids long. The CDR3 is CASRQSGLAISYNEQFF. The CDR3 DNA follows: TGTGCCAGCAGACAATCCGGACTAGCGATTTCCTACAATGAGCAGTTCTTC.

The chain is built from TRBV29-1 and TRBJ2-7; D may be TRBD1 or TRBD2 (5 bases each). Between the trimmed V and J ends, which lost 1 base and 3 bases, there was a span of 16 bases. This CDR3 is 15 amino acids long. Per the germline V gene, CDR1 is SQVTM and CDR2 is ANQGSEA. CDR3 DNA sequence: TGCAGCGTTGAAGTTTTCGGGACGTCCCTCTACGAGCAGTACTTC. This sequence encodes CSVEVFGTSLYEQYF.

The V gene is TRBV4-3, the J gene TRBJ2-3; tentative D call: TRBD1 (5 bases). The CDR3 spans 16 residues. Germline CDR1 and CDR2: LGHNA and YSLEER. Between the trimmed V and J ends, which lost 4 bases and 4 bases, there was a span of 18 bases. CDR3 sequence reads: CASSLETVSAPDTQYF. The CDR3 region has the DNA TGCGCCAGCAGCCTAGAGACAGTGTCGGCCCCAGATACGCAGTATTTT.

This clone was found once. The CDR3 region has the DNA TGTGCCAGCAGTGACTCTAGCCGGGGACAGAGCTATGGCTACACCTTC. Translating it yields CASSDSSRGQSYGYTF. The V and J genes are TRBV6-4 and TRBJ1-2; 7 positions agree with TRBD1. CDR1 and CDR2 (germline): MRHNA, SNTAGT. After removal of 0 bases from V and 4 bases from J, the junction contained 8 bases not matched to a gene. The CDR3 extends over 16 amino acids.

In its sample, this clone was seen a few times. This chain joins TRBV5-1 and TRBJ1-1; no clear D gene. This CDR3 contains 13 residues. Germline lookup yields CDR1 SGHRS and CDR2 YFSETQ. V was shortened by 1 base and J by 1 base, with 5 bases between the two germline ends. In DNA, the CDR3 is TGCGCCAGCAGCTTGACCCGGAACACTGAAGCTTTCTTT. Protein product: CASSLTRNTEAFF.